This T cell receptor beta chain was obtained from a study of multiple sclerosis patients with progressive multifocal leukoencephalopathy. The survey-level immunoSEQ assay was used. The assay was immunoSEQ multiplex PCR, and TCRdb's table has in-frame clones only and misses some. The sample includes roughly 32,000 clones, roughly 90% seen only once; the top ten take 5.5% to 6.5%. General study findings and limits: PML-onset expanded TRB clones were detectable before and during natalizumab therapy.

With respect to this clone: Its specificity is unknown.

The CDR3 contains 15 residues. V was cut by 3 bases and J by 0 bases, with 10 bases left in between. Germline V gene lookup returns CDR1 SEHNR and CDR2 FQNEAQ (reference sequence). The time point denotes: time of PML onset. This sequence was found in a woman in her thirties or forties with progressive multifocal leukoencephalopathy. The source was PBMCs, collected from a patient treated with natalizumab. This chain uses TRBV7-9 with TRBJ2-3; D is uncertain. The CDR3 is CASSFVQPSTDTQYF. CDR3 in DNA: TGTGCCAGCAGCTTTGTACAGCCTAGCACAGATACGCAGTATTTT.